This T cell receptor beta chain emerged from a study of blood T cell repertoires in COVID-19. Study summary: Samples taken during acute and convalescent COVID-19 were collected in the United States, Italy and Spain.

CDR3 length equals 15 residues. The germline V gene has CDR1 SGHRS and CDR2 YFSETQ. V lost 7 bases to trimming and J lost 3 bases; unmatched junction nucleotides: 9. Profiled with immunoSEQ multiplex PCR; TCRdb holds only in-frame clones, not every one. This sample has around 170,000 clones, with over 80% found just once. Sequences were obtained from peripheral blood. The origin of this receptor is a woman in her thirties or forties with acute or convalescent COVID-19. The chain joins TRBV5-1 to TRBJ2-3, with 9 nucleotides matching TRBD2. The CDR3 DNA follows: TGCGCCAGCCGGGAGTCGAGCGGGAGGACAGATACGCAGTATTTT. Translating gives CASRESSGRTDTQYF.